The 9 T cell receptor beta chains below were found in one sample sequenced in a study of cytomegalovirus exposure and HLA in healthy donors. PCR amplification relied on 60 Vbeta primers (plus 13 Jbeta primers). Libraries were prepared by immunoSEQ multiplex PCR; TCRdb keeps only in-frame clonotypes and omits some of them. The sample shows more than 150,000 clones, just under 80% of them seen only once. The sequenced sample consisted of PBMCs. Receptors were obtained from a woman aged 30 to 39 in good health and CMV-seronegative.

The J gene is TRBJ1-6, the V gene TRBV5-4; the match to TRBD1 covers 8 bases. This CDR3 contains 16 residues. Trimming took 0 bases from V and 10 from J; bases not matched to a gene: 9. Germline values: CDR1 SGHNT, CDR2 YYREEE (reference sequence). The CDR3 loop is CASSLESTGGGSPLHF. For the CDR3, the DNA is TGTGCCAGCAGCTTGGAAAGTACAGGGGGGGGATCACCCCTCCACTTT.

This clone has a single count. The V and J genes are TRBV29-1 and TRBJ2-1; D remains unclear. Per germline, CDR1 SQVTM and CDR2 ANQGSEA. The CDR3 contains 12 residues. The ends were cut back, 7 bases at V and 4 bases at J, with 11 bases in the middle. CDR3 loop: CSGSRLYNEQFF. In DNA form, the CDR3 reads TGCAGCGGATCCAGACTGTACAATGAGCAGTTCTTC.

V and J are TRBV7-9 and TRBJ2-7, with 9 bases fitting TRBD2. CDR3 length: 16 amino acids. The germline V gene encodes CDR1 SEHNR and CDR2 FQNEAQ (reference sequence). V shed 4 bases and J 2 bases; nucleotides not matched to a gene: 9. CDR3 in DNA: TGTGCCAGCAGCTCCCCAGGTAGCGGGGGAGCCTACGAGCAGTACTTC. Its protein product is CASSSPGSGGAYEQYF.

The DNA for the CDR3 is TGTGCCAGCAGCGTAGAGGCGGCAGACCCCTACGAGCAGTACTTC. Translating gives CASSVEAADPYEQYF. The rearrangement links TRBV9 to TRBJ2-7, with unresolved D. V was cut by 0 bases and J by 2 bases, with 12 bases left in between. There are 15 residues in the CDR3. The germline gives CDR1 SGDLS, CDR2 YYNGEE.

V is TRBV5-1 and J is TRBJ1-3; D gene ambiguous. Germline V gene data show CDR1 as SGHRS and CDR2 as YFSETQ. This CDR3 has 17 amino acids. V shed 0 bases and J shed 0 bases, with 13 bases lying between them. CDR3 in amino acids: CASSLAGDTHSGNTIYF. CDR3 bases: TGCGCCAGCAGCTTGGCCGGAGATACCCACTCTGGAAACACCATATATTTT.

The rearrangement links TRBV7-2 to TRBJ2-1, with 7 nucleotides matching TRBD1. The J segment lost 5 bases and the V segment lost 2 bases, leaving 9 bases of the junction unmatched. The germline V gene encodes CDR1 SGHTA and CDR2 FQGNSA. This CDR3 is 16 amino acids long. For the CDR3, the DNA is TGTGCCAGCAGCTTAAGGGACAGAACTTCAAACAATGAGCAGTTCTTC. Encoded protein: CASSLRDRTSNNEQFF.

The rearrangement uses TRBV11-2 and TRBJ2-2; 8 positions agree with TRBD1. With V trimmed by 5 bases and J by 4 bases, 6 bases remained unmatched. This CDR3 comprises 15 residues. Germline CDR1 reads SGHAT; CDR2 reads FQNNGV. This CDR3 is CASSKGTGVTGELFF. The CDR3 bases are TGTGCCAGCAGCAAAGGGACAGGTGTCACCGGGGAGCTGTTTTTT.

The rearrangement uses TRBV4-1 and TRBJ2-7; 7 positions agree with TRBD1. There are 14 residues in the CDR3. The germline V gene encodes CDR1 MGHRA and CDR2 YSYEKL. The ends lost 1 base at V and 2 bases at J; junction bases unmatched: 2. The CDR3 loop is CASSQGTGPYEQYF. The CDR3 coding sequence is TGCGCCAGCAGCCAAGGGACAGGCCCCTACGAGCAGTACTTC.

V gene TRBV30 combines with J gene TRBJ2-3; D not certain. CDR1 GTSNPN and CDR2 SVGIG come from the germline V gene (reference sequence). The CDR3 is made up of 15 amino acids. V dropped 0 bases and J dropped 2 bases, with 12 bases sitting between them. CDR3 sequence: CAWSVRQRNTDTQYF. The CDR3 DNA reads as TGTGCCTGGAGTGTACGGCAGAGGAACACAGATACGCAGTATTTT.